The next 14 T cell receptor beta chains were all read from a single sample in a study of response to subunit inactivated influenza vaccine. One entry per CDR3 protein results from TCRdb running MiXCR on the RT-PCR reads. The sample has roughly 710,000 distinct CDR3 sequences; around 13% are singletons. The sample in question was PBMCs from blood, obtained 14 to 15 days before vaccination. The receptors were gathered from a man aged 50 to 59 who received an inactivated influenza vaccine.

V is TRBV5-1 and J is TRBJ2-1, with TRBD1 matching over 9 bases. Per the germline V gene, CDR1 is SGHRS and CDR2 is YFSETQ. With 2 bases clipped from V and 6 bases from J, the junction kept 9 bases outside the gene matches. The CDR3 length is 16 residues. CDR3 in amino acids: CASSFSGTGFLNEQFF. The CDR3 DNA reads TGCGCCAGCAGCTTCTCCGGGACAGGGTTCCTCAATGAGCAGTTCTTC.

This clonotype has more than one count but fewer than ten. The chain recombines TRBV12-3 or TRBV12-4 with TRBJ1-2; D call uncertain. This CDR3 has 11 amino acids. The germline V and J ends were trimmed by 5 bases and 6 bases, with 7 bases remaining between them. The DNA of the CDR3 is TGTGCCAGCAGTCCGTGGGATGGCTACACCTTC. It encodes CASSPWDGYTF.

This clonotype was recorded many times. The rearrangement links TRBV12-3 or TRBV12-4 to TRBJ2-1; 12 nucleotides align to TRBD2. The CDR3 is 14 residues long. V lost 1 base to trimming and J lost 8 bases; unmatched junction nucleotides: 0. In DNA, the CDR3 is TGTGCCAGCAGTTTAGGACTAGCGGGAGATGAGCAGTTCTTC. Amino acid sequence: CASSLGLAGDEQFF.

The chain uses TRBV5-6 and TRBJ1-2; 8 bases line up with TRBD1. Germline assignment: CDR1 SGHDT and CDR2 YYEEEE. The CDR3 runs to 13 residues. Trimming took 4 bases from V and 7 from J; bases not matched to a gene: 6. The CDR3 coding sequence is TGTGCCAGCAGCCGACAGGGGCCTTTTGGCTACACCTTC. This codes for CASSRQGPFGYTF. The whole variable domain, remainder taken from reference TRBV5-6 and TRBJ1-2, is DAGVTQSPTHLIKTRGQQVTLRCSPKSGHDTVSWYQQALGQGPQFIFQYYEEEERQRGNFPDRFSGHQFPNYSSELNVNALLLGDSALYLCASSRQGPFGYTFGSGTRLTVV.

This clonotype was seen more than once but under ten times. The CDR3 protein is CASSQDRARGVDEQFF. In nucleotides, the CDR3 is TGTGCCAGCAGCCAAGATAGGGCGCGGGGGGTCGATGAGCAGTTCTTC. The chain employs TRBV4-2 and TRBJ2-1; 8 nucleotides align to TRBD2. The CDR3 length is 16 residues. Germline CDR1 is LGHNA and CDR2 is YNFKEQ. V trimming: 0 bases; J trimming: 8 bases; junction bases outside the gene matches: 9.

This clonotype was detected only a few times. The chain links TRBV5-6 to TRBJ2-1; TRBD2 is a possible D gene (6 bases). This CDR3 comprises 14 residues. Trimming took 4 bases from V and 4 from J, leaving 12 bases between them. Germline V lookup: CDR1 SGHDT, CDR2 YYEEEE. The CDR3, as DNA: TGTGCCAGCAGCACCCGACTAGTGTACAATGAGCAGTTCTTC. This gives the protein CASSTRLVYNEQFF.

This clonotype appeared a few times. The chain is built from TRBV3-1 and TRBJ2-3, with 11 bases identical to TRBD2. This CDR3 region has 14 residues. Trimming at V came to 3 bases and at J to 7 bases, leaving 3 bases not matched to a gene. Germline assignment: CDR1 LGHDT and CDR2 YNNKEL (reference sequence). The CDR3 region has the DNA TGTGCCAGCAGCCACCTAGCGGGGGGAAATACGCAGTATTTT. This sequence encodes CASSHLAGGNTQYF.

This chain's CDR3 is CASSQGTVAQTQYF. In nucleotides, the CDR3 is TGTGCCAGCAGCCAGGGGACAGTTGCCCAAACCCAGTACTTC. The chain recombines TRBV7-2 with TRBJ2-5; the match to TRBD1 covers 7 bases. V was clipped by 5 bases and J by 8 bases; unmatched bases: 11. The germline V gene has CDR1 SGHTA and CDR2 FQGNSA. The length of the CDR3 is 14 residues.

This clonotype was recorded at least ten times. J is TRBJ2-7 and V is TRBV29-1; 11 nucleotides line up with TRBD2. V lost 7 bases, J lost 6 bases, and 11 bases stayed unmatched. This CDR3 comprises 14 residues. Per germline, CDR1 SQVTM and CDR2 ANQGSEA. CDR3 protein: CSASSGRTLGEQYF. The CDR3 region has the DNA TGCAGCGCCTCTAGCGGGAGGACCCTCGGCGAGCAGTACTTC.

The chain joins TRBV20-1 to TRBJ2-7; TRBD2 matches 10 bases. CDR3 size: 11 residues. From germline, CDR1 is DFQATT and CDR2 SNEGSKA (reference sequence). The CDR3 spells CSALAGERQYF. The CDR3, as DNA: TGCAGCGCGCTAGCGGGAGAACGGCAGTACTTC.

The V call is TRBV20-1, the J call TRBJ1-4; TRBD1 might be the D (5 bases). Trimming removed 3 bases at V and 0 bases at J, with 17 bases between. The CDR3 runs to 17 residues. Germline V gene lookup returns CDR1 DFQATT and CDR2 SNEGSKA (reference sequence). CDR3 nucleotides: TGCAGTGCTAGCGGGGACTGGGGCATTCCAACTAATGAAAAACTGTTTTTT. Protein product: CSASGDWGIPTNEKLFF.

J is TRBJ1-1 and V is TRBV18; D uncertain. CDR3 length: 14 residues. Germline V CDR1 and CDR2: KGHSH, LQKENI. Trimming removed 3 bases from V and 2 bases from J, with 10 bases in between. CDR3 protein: CASSPTRENTEAFF. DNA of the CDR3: TGTGCCAGCTCACCGACACGAGAAAACACTGAAGCTTTCTTT. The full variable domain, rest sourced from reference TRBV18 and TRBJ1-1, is NAGVMQNPRHLVRRRGQEARLRCSPMKGHSHVYWYRQLPEEGLKFMVYLQKENIIDESGMPKERFSAEFPKEGPSILRIQQVVRGDSAAYFCASSPTRENTEAFFGQGTRLTVV.

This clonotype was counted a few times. The CDR3 here is CASSQAPGLAGGPGNEQFF. The CDR3 coding sequence is TGTGCCAGCAGCCAAGCCCCAGGGCTAGCGGGAGGGCCAGGCAATGAGCAGTTCTTC. The chain links TRBV3-1 to TRBJ2-1; 12 bases fit TRBD2. The CDR3 extends over 19 amino acids. Germline trimming cut 1 base from V and 6 bases from J; bases unmatched to any gene: 13. The germline V gene encodes CDR1 LGHDT and CDR2 YNNKEL (reference sequence).

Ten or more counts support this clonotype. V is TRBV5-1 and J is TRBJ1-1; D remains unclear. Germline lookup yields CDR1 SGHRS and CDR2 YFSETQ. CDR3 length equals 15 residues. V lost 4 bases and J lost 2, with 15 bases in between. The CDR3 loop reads CASSPQDGVNTEAFF. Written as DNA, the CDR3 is TGCGCCAGCAGCCCCCAAGACGGAGTAAACACTGAAGCTTTCTTT.